A selection of T cell receptor beta chains follows, all from one sample in a study of immune evolution from preneoplasia to lung adenocarcinoma. Repertoires were generated with immunoSEQ multiplex PCR, while TCRdb's copy carries only in-frame clones and drops some. The data show roughly 10,000 clones, 76% seen once. Sequenced sample: FFPE normal lung tissue adjacent to the tumor. The receptors were sampled from a person in their 60s with lung adenocarcinoma. Some clones in this sample may be carry-over from other donors' samples. Both conserved end residues are part of each CDR3. D genes are given only for firm matches. Clone sizes are given selectively: once, few, many, or a class where the clone is expanded.

V gene: TRBV5-1
D gene: TRBD2
clone size: few
J gene: TRBJ2-3
CDR3 DNA: TGCGCCAGCAGCTTGGTCGGTAGCGGGAGGCCACCCGATACGCAGTATTTT
CDR3 protein: CASSLVGSGRPPDTQYF

V gene: TRBV15
D gene: -
clone size: -
J gene: TRBJ1-5
CDR3 DNA: TGTGCCACCAGCAGAGGCGACTTTGGGGATCAGCCCCAGCATTTT
CDR3 protein: CATSRGDFGDQPQHF

V gene: TRBV5-1
D gene: TRBD2
clone size: -
J gene: TRBJ2-1
CDR3 DNA: TGCGCCAGCAGCGTGGGGTTGGCGGGAGTTGAGCAGTTCTTC
CDR3 protein: CASSVGLAGVEQFF

V gene: TRBV6-5
D gene: -
clone size: -
J gene: TRBJ2-1
CDR3 DNA: TGTGCCAGCACGGACCCCTCCTCCTACAATGAGCAGTTCTTC
CDR3 protein: CASTDPSSYNEQFF

V gene: TRBV4-1
D gene: -
clone size: few
J gene: TRBJ1-1
CDR3 DNA: TGCGCCAGCAGCCAACAGGGCCTGAACACTGAAGCTTTCTTT
CDR3 protein: CASSQQGLNTEAFF

V gene: TRBV11-2
D gene: TRBD2
clone size: -
J gene: TRBJ2-7
CDR3 DNA: TGTGCCAGCAGCTTAGAAGCGGGAGTTTTGGACGAGCAGTACTTC
CDR3 protein: CASSLEAGVLDEQYF

V gene: TRBV6-8
D gene: TRBD2
clone size: -
J gene: TRBJ2-3
CDR3 DNA: TGTGCCAGCAGTTATTCGGAGACTAGCGGGAGGGCAGATACGCAGTATTTT
CDR3 protein: CASSYSETSGRADTQYF

V gene: TRBV7-9
D gene: -
clone size: -
J gene: TRBJ1-2
CDR3 DNA: TGTGCCAGCAGCACAGGCGCGGGGTATGGCTACACCTTC
CDR3 protein: CASSTGAGYGYTF

V gene: TRBV7-9
D gene: -
clone size: -
J gene: TRBJ2-5
CDR3 DNA: TGTGCCAGCAGCTTAGCTGGCAGGACCCAAGAGACCCAGTACTTC
CDR3 protein: CASSLAGRTQETQYF

V gene: TRBV11-3
D gene: -
clone size: -
J gene: TRBJ2-4
CDR3 DNA: TGTGCCAGCAGCTCAGGCAGTGGAAACATTCAGTACTTC
CDR3 protein: CASSSGSGNIQYF

V gene: TRBV18
D gene: TRBD1
clone size: -
J gene: TRBJ2-1
CDR3 DNA: TGTGCCAGCTCACTCGGACAGGGAGGCTACAATGAGCAGTTCTTC
CDR3 protein: CASSLGQGGYNEQFF

V gene: TRBV7-2
D gene: TRBD1
clone size: -
J gene: TRBJ2-1
CDR3 DNA: TGTGCCAGCAGCACGGGACAGGGCTACAATGAGCAGTTCTTC
CDR3 protein: CASSTGQGYNEQFF

V gene: TRBV25-1
D gene: -
clone size: -
J gene: TRBJ2-7
CDR3 DNA: TGTGCCAGCAGTGAATCGGGGTGGGCCGAGCAGTACTTC
CDR3 protein: CASSESGWAEQYF

V gene: TRBV29-1
D gene: TRBD2
clone size: -
J gene: TRBJ2-5
CDR3 DNA: TGCAGCACCCGGACTAGCGGGAGTCAGGAGACCCAGTACTTC
CDR3 protein: CSTRTSGSQETQYF

V gene: TRBV4-1
D gene: -
clone size: medium-sized
J gene: TRBJ2-3
CDR3 DNA: TGCGCCAGCAGCTTTCGGAGCGGAACTAGCACAGATACGCAGTATTTT
CDR3 protein: CASSFRSGTSTDTQYF

V gene: TRBV29-1
D gene: TRBD1
clone size: -
J gene: TRBJ2-1
CDR3 DNA: TGCAGCGTTCGGACCGGGACAGGGTACAATGAGCAGTTCTTC
CDR3 protein: CSVRTGTGYNEQFF

V gene: TRBV18
D gene: -
clone size: -
J gene: TRBJ1-2
CDR3 DNA: TGTGCCAGCTCACCAGCAACCGGGCCTCGAATCTATGGCTACACCTTC
CDR3 protein: CASSPATGPRIYGYTF

V gene: TRBV27
D gene: -
clone size: -
J gene: TRBJ2-1
CDR3 DNA: TGTGCCAGCAGTCCAACTAGCATACACAATGAGCAGTTCTTC
CDR3 protein: CASSPTSIHNEQFF

V gene: TRBV7-2
D gene: -
clone size: -
J gene: TRBJ2-5
CDR3 DNA: TGTGCCAGCAGCTTACGTCCCCCCTCTAGGGTCGGAGAGACCCAGTACTTC
CDR3 protein: CASSLRPPSRVGETQYF

V gene: TRBV5-4
D gene: -
clone size: once
J gene: TRBJ2-1
CDR3 DNA: TGTGCCAGCAGCTTAAAAAACCAGGCTATTGAGCAGTTCTTC
CDR3 protein: CASSLKNQAIEQFF

V gene: TRBV7-3
D gene: -
clone size: -
J gene: TRBJ2-6
CDR3 DNA: TGTGCCAGCAGCTGGAGCTCTGGGGCCAACGTCCTGACTTTC
CDR3 protein: CASSWSSGANVLTF

V gene: TRBV2
D gene: TRBD2
clone size: -
J gene: TRBJ2-5
CDR3 DNA: TGTGCCAGCAGTCCGGGACTAGCGGGAGTGGGTGGAGAGACCCAGTACTTC
CDR3 protein: CASSPGLAGVGGETQYF

V gene: TRBV2
D gene: TRBD1
clone size: -
J gene: TRBJ1-2
CDR3 DNA: TGTGCCACCAGGGACAGGCGCTATGGCTACACCTTC
CDR3 protein: CATRDRRYGYTF

V gene: TRBV18
D gene: TRBD2
clone size: -
J gene: TRBJ2-2
CDR3 DNA: TGTGCCAGCTCTCCTCGCCCTAGCGGGAGCGGCACCGGGGAGCTGTTTTTT
CDR3 protein: CASSPRPSGSGTGELFF

V gene: TRBV4-2
D gene: TRBD2
clone size: -
J gene: TRBJ2-1
CDR3 DNA: TGTGCCAGCAGCCAGGGGAGGGCCCAGGTGACCTACAATGAGCAGTTCTTC
CDR3 protein: CASSQGRAQVTYNEQFF